This TCR beta chain came from a study of blood T cell repertoires in COVID-19. Study-level information: From T cells, B-cell-depleted T cells, or PBMCs came the material, which was cDNA or gDNA.

Per the germline V gene, CDR1 is SGHRS and CDR2 is YFSETQ. Trimming stripped 1 base from V and 5 bases from J, with 6 bases between. The CDR3 spans 12 residues. Generated by immunoSEQ multiplex PCR, the TCRdb table keeps only in-frame clones and is missing some. Here the sample spans about 140,000 clones, over 75% being singletons. Comments on this clone: Distinct nucleotide sequences in the sample also encode this CDR3.

Sample: peripheral blood. The receptor was derived from a human donor in a cohort sampled during active COVID-19. This chain connects TRBV5-1 to TRBJ2-5; D is ambiguous. CDR3: CASSLRGETQYF. The CDR3 bases are TGCGCCAGCAGCTTGAGAGGCGAGACCCAGTACTTC.